This T cell receptor (beta chain) was sequenced during a study of cytomegalovirus exposure and HLA in healthy donors. Findings and limits, study-wide: Reportedly, diagnosis of cytomegalovirus status by the classifier showed high specificity and sensitivity. A few chains linked to CMV were shown in vitro to be specific for CMV antigens. TCR clusters originating in the first cohort tended to co-occur in the 110 or so validation repertoires, according to a later analysis.

Profiled with immunoSEQ multiplex PCR; TCRdb holds only in-frame clones, not every one. The repertoire consists of roughly 260,000 clones, with around 89% occurring once and the leading ten covering about 0.36%. As to this clone: The antigen is unknown.

Per the germline V gene, CDR1 is SQVTM and CDR2 is ANQGSEA. Trimming took 5 bases from V and 8 from J, leaving 16 bases between them. The CDR3 sequence is 14 residues long. The sample was PBMCs. The clonotype originates from a woman under 30 in good health and CMV-seronegative. This chain links TRBV29-1 with TRBJ1-6; perhaps TRBD1 as D (6 bases). Here the CDR3 reads CSVPKLHRDSPLHF. The CDR3 DNA sequence: TGCAGCGTTCCCAAGCTACACAGGGATTCACCCCTCCACTTT.